This T cell receptor (beta chain) comes out of a study of OX40 agonist ivuxolimab in advanced cancers. For the study at large: Patients took ivuxolimab, an agonistic anti-OX40 (CD134) antibody. Melanoma, hepatocellular carcinoma, head and neck or renal cell cancer occurred in dose-escalation patients. At around 83% male, the cohort had a mean age of 60 years, ranging from roughly 20 to 79.

Concerning this clone itself: The antigen is undetermined.

Study-wide results and caveats: In CD8+ T cells, expanded clones were on average more numerous than in CD4+.

Libraries were prepared by immunoSEQ multiplex PCR; TCRdb keeps only in-frame clonotypes and omits some of them. This table has tens of thousands of clones, 86% appearing once. The CDR3 covers 18 residues. Trimming removed 3 bases from V and 0 bases from J, with 19 bases in between. Germline V gene lookup returns CDR1 LNHDA and CDR2 SQIVND (reference sequence). The V call is TRBV19, the J call TRBJ2-3; tentatively, D is TRBD2 (7 bases). The receptor was derived from an adult with an advanced solid tumor such as melanoma, head and neck, liver or kidney cancer. The specimen was CD4+ or CD8+ T cells sorted from blood, collected in a trial of the OX40 agonist ivuxolimab. CDR3: CASSMGRGLLSSTDTQYF. In DNA, the CDR3 is TGTGCCAGTAGTATGGGGCGGGGGCTACTATCTAGCACAGATACGCAGTATTTT.